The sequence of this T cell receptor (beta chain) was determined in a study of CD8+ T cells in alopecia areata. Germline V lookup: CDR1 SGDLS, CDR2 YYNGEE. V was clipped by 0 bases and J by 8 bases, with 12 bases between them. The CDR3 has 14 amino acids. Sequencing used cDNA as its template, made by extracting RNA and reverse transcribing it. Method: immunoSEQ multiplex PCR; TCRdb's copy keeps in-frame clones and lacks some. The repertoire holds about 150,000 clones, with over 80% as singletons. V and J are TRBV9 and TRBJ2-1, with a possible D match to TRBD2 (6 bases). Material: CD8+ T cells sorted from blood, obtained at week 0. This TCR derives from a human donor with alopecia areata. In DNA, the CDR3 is TGTGCCAGCAGCGTAGGTAGCGGCCTCGATGAGCAGTTCTTC. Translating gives CASSVGSGLDEQFF.